A single sample gave rise to the 18 T cell receptor beta chains below, sequenced in a study of graft-versus-host responses after intestinal transplantation. The assay was immunoSEQ multiplex PCR, and TCRdb's table has in-frame clones only and misses some. This sample has about 97,000 clones; approximately 92% occur once, and the top ten carry 16%. The sample here was PBMCs, taken approximately 420 days after intestinal transplant. All receptors derive from a human patient who received an intestinal transplant, so some T cells may come from the graft donor.

This chain uses TRBV5-6 with TRBJ1-4; D remains ambiguous. Trimming stripped 1 base from V and 4 bases from J, with 11 bases between. The length of the CDR3 is 15 residues. Germline V gives CDR1 SGHDT, CDR2 YYEEEE. DNA for the CDR3: TGTGCCAGCAGCTTGCCCCCAGGCCTTAATGAAAAACTGTTTTTT. This encodes CASSLPPGLNEKLFF.

This chain connects TRBV5-6 to TRBJ2-7; 9 bases are shared with TRBD1. V trimming: 4 bases; J trimming: 6 bases; junction bases outside the gene matches: 5. The CDR3 extends over 13 amino acids. Germline V lookup: CDR1 SGHDT, CDR2 YYEEEE. The CDR3 protein is CASSHGTGSEQYF. The CDR3 DNA reads as TGTGCCAGCAGCCATGGGACAGGGAGCGAGCAGTACTTC. The whole variable domain, filled in from reference TRBV5-6 and TRBJ2-7, reads DAGVTQSPTHLIKTRGQQVTLRCSPKSGHDTVSWYQQALGQGPQFIFQYYEEEERQRGNFPDRFSGHQFPNYSSELNVNALLLGDSALYLCASSHGTGSEQYFGPGTRLTVT.

This clone has only a few counts. The chain links TRBV6-4 to TRBJ1-5, with D possibly matching TRBD1 (6 bases). This CDR3 has 15 residues. V was pared by 5 bases and J by 2 bases, with 13 bases between. The germline CDR1 and CDR2 sequences are MRHNA and SNTAGT. Here the CDR3 DNA reads TGTGCCAGCAGTCCCTCCGGGGGCGGCAATCAGCCCCAGCATTTT. Translating gives CASSPSGGGNQPQHF.

V is TRBV9 and J is TRBJ2-7, with D uncertain. Germline values: CDR1 SGDLS, CDR2 YYNGEE. V was trimmed by 4 bases and J by 2 bases, leaving 19 bases between them. This CDR3 comprises 16 residues. In DNA form, the CDR3 reads TGTGCCAGCAGCCCCAACGGGCAAACCCTAACCTACGAGCAGTACTTC. Protein sequence: CASSPNGQTLTYEQYF.

The J gene is TRBJ1-2, the V gene TRBV5-1; 10 nucleotides align to TRBD1. The V segment lost 0 bases and the J segment 6 bases; nucleotides outside the gene matches: 2. The CDR3 spans 14 residues. Germline loops: CDR1 SGHRS, CDR2 YFSETQ. The CDR3 region has the DNA TGCGCCAGCAGCTTGGGCGGGACAGGGGATGGCTACACCTTC. Translating it yields CASSLGGTGDGYTF.

The V gene is TRBV5-1, the J gene TRBJ2-6; D gene ambiguous. The CDR3 extends over 17 amino acids. The V and J ends lost 7 bases and 0 bases respectively, with 17 bases between them. In germline, CDR1 is SGHRS, CDR2 YFSETQ. CDR3 bases: TGCGCCAGCCGGACGTTGGGTTCCGTCTCTGGGGCCAACGTCCTGACTTTC. Its protein is CASRTLGSVSGANVLTF.

The CDR3 is CASSPPGTGELFF. As DNA, the CDR3 is TGTGCCAGCAGCCCGCCAGGTACCGGGGAGCTGTTTTTT. J is TRBJ2-2 and V is TRBV7-8; D uncertain. This CDR3 spans 13 amino acids. Trimming shortened V by 5 bases and J by 5 bases, and 9 bases separated the two germline ends. Germline CDR1 SGHVS, CDR2 FQNEAQ.

V and J are TRBV7-3 and TRBJ2-3; 7 bases fit TRBD2. Germline values: CDR1 SGHTA, CDR2 FQGTGA. CDR3 size: 13 residues. V dropped 5 bases and J dropped 3; count of bases not matched to a gene: 2. This CDR3 is CASSPGGTDTQYF. The DNA of the CDR3 is TGTGCCAGCAGCCCCGGGGGGACAGATACGCAGTATTTT.

This clone is a singleton in its sample. Other DNA sequences in the sample encode the same CDR3. The chain joins TRBV20-1 to TRBJ2-3; D remains ambiguous. This CDR3 has 10 amino acids. Per the germline V gene, CDR1 is DFQATT and CDR2 is SNEGSKA (reference sequence). V shed 1 base and J shed 4 bases, with 0 bases lying between them. This CDR3 reads CSARADTQYF. The CDR3 region has the DNA TGCAGTGCTAGAGCAGATACGCAGTATTTT.

The J gene is TRBJ2-7, the V gene TRBV11-2; D is perhaps TRBD1 (6 bases). The V gene's germline CDR1 is SGHAT and CDR2 FQNNGV. CDR3 size: 14 residues. The ends were cut back, 5 bases at V and 4 bases at J, with 15 bases in the middle. This CDR3 reads CASSERDTSYEQYF. CDR3 nucleotides: TGTGCCAGCAGCGAAAGGGACACCTCGTACGAGCAGTACTTC.

The chain combines TRBV18 with TRBJ2-7, with a possible D match to TRBD2 (5 bases). V was pared by 0 bases and J by 6 bases, with 15 bases between. CDR1 is KGHSH, CDR2 LQKENI, per germline. This CDR3 is built from 15 residues. CDR3 DNA: TGTGCCAGCTCACCACCGGGCACCCCGGCGGGCGAGCAGTACTTC. This encodes CASSPPGTPAGEQYF.

This rearrangement joins TRBV7-9 to TRBJ2-3; unclear D gene. Trimming cost V 1 base and J 6 bases, with 5 bases left between them. From germline, CDR1 is SEHNR and CDR2 FQNEAQ (reference sequence). This CDR3 has 12 amino acids. CDR3 DNA: TGTGCCAGCAGCTTAGGGCCCGATACGCAGTATTTT. Protein sequence: CASSLGPDTQYF. Full variable domain (rest looked up from reference TRBV7-9 and TRBJ2-3): DTGVSQNPRHKITKRGQNVTFRCDPISEHNRLYWYRQTLGQGPEFLTYFQNEAQLEKSRLLSDRFSAERPKGSFSTLEIQRTEQGDSAMYLCASSLGPDTQYFGPGTRLTVL.

The chain carries TRBV5-1 and TRBJ2-1, with 11 bases aligning to TRBD2. Germline CDR1 and CDR2: SGHRS and YFSETQ. The junction had 6 bases not matched to a gene; V was cut back by 4 bases and J by 6 bases. The CDR3 sequence is 15 residues long. DNA for the CDR3: TGCGCCAGCAGCCCCCTAGCGGGGGGACCCAATGAGCAGTTCTTC. It yields the protein CASSPLAGGPNEQFF.

The genes are TRBV5-4 and TRBJ1-6; D gene unclear. Germline-derived CDR1 and CDR2 are SGHNT and YYREEE (reference sequence). The CDR3 extends over 14 amino acids. V lost 1 base to trimming and J lost 7 bases, with 9 bases between them. The chain's CDR3 is CASSLMGRNSPLHF. In DNA, the CDR3 is TGTGCCAGCAGCTTGATGGGGAGGAATTCACCCCTCCACTTT.

This chain links TRBV20-1 with TRBJ1-2, with 7 bases fitting TRBD1. The CDR3 is 11 residues long. Germline CDR1 DFQATT, CDR2 SNEGSKA (reference sequence). With 4 bases clipped from V and 4 bases from J, the junction kept 0 bases outside the gene matches. CDR3 sequence (DNA): TGCAGTGCTACAGGGGGCTATGGCTACACCTTC. It specifies CSATGGYGYTF.

The chain links TRBV25-1 to TRBJ1-1; D remains unclear. The CDR3 contains 13 residues. Trimming removed 4 bases at V and 1 base at J, with 7 bases between. Germline V gene data show CDR1 as MGHDK and CDR2 as SYGVNS. The CDR3 loop is CASSVGSNTEAFF. The CDR3 DNA sequence: TGTGCCAGCAGTGTCGGGTCGAACACTGAAGCTTTCTTT.

This clone was detected once. One end of the junction varies from germline; a read error may be responsible. Other DNA sequences in this sample translate to the same CDR3. The chain joins TRBV6-1 to TRBJ2-3; D remains ambiguous. Germline assignment: CDR1 MNHNS and CDR2 SASEGT. CDR3 length equals 12 residues. As DNA, the CDR3 is TGTGCCAGTAGTGACCAGTTTGATACGCAGTATTTT. Its protein is CASSDQFDTQYF.

The genes are TRBV19 and TRBJ2-7; D uncertain. Deletions cut 3 bases from V and 6 bases from J, with 12 bases between. CDR1 LNHDA and CDR2 SQIVND come from the germline V gene (reference sequence). The CDR3 consists of 13 residues. The CDR3 region is CASSMGPLTEQYF. The CDR3 DNA reads as TGTGCCAGTAGTATGGGCCCTCTAACCGAGCAGTACTTC.